This T cell receptor (beta chain) stems from a study of blood T cell dynamics during melanoma immunotherapy. CDR3 length: 13 amino acids. Looked up from germline, CDR1 is ENHRY and CDR2 is SYGVKD. The V gene end was trimmed by 10 bases and the J gene end by 1 base; junction bases not matched to a gene: 7. Repertoires were generated with immunoSEQ multiplex PCR, while TCRdb's copy carries only in-frame clones and drops some. The table lists about 8,500 clones, over 65% of them singletons. As for time point: pre-treatment baseline. Response was assessed by RECIST 1.1 at 12 weeks, except a couple of rapid progressors.

The genes are TRBV10-3 and TRBJ2-7, with 7 bases fitting TRBD2. The source was blood, collected from a patient treated with checkpoint blockade. This TCR came from a human donor with melanoma. CDR3 residues: CATKGGESYEQYF. Here the CDR3 DNA reads TGTGCCACCAAGGGAGGGGAGTCCTACGAGCAGTACTTC.